Below, one T cell receptor beta chain is given with its context. A clone one base away is much larger, so this may be a read error. These data originate in a study of blood T cells in healthy people across ages. CDR1 is MGHRA, CDR2 YSYEKL, per germline. CDR3 length: 16 amino acids. PCR was performed a second time for about 6 to 12 cycles using a sample-barcoded 5' primer and a J-beta primer mix. MiXCR, run by TCRdb on the 5' RACE reads, gives a single entry per CDR3 protein. The profile shows 1.5 million to 2 million distinct CDR3 sequences, 28% of them singletons. The sequencing input was blood. The sequence was obtained from a woman in her 30s in good health. The chain uses TRBV4-1 and TRBJ2-1, with TRBD1 matching over 8 bases. The CDR3, as DNA: TGCACCAGCAGCCTGCGACAGGGGAGCTCCTACAATGAGCAGTTCTTC. It encodes CTSSLRQGSSYNEQFF.